What follows are 12 T cell receptor beta chains derived from one specimen sequenced in a study of blood T cell repertoires in COVID-19. Some clones are missing from TCRdb's copy, which holds only in-frame ones; the method was immunoSEQ multiplex PCR. The table has 200,000 to 250,000 clones, just over 90% seen once. Sequencing was done on a sample of peripheral blood. Source of these receptors: a man in his thirties or forties with acute or convalescent COVID-19.

This sequence joins TRBV6-6 and TRBJ2-7, with D tentatively TRBD1 (8 bases). Germline lookup yields CDR1 MNHNY and CDR2 SVGAGI (reference sequence). This CDR3 comprises 14 residues. Trimming removed 7 bases from V and 2 bases from J, with 15 bases in between. The CDR3 loop reads CASTYRGGTYEQYF. The CDR3, as DNA: TGTGCCAGCACCTACAGGGGGGGTACCTACGAGCAGTACTTC.

The rearrangement uses TRBV4-1 and TRBJ2-7; TRBD2 might be the D (5 bases). This CDR3 has 15 amino acids. The germline CDR1 and CDR2 sequences are MGHRA and YSYEKL. V was shortened by 4 bases and J by 0 bases, with 13 bases between the two germline ends. As DNA, the CDR3 is TGCGCCAGCAGCCTTCACGGGGATAACTCCTACGAGCAGTACTTC. It is translated as CASSLHGDNSYEQYF.

The chain has TRBV18 and TRBJ2-7, with D uncertain. The germline V gene has CDR1 KGHSH and CDR2 LQKENI. The CDR3 length is 15 residues. The V end lost 5 bases, the J end lost 1 base, and 15 bases lay between the germline ends. The CDR3: CASSGVSAASYEQYF. CDR3 DNA: TGTGCCAGCTCAGGTGTAAGCGCCGCTTCCTACGAGCAGTACTTC.

V is TRBV5-1 and J is TRBJ2-2; tentative D call: TRBD1 (5 bases). CDR1 and CDR2 (germline): SGHRS, YFSETQ. V lost 5 bases, J lost 1 base, and 12 bases lay in between. The CDR3 loop spans 15 amino acids. The CDR3 loop reads CASRANTGNTGELFF. CDR3 DNA sequence: TGCGCCAGCAGGGCTAACACAGGGAACACCGGGGAGCTGTTTTTT.

J is TRBJ1-6 and V is TRBV9, with D hard to call. Germline V gene sequence: CDR1 SGDLS, CDR2 YYNGEE. Trimming removed 0 bases from V and 3 bases from J, with 7 bases in between. The CDR3 loop spans 15 amino acids. The CDR3 region has the DNA TGTGCCAGCAGCGTAGGTTCGGGCTATAATTCACCCCTCCACTTT. This gives the protein CASSVGSGYNSPLHF.

The chain is built from TRBV18 and TRBJ2-3, with a tentative D call TRBD1 (5 bases). The CDR3 length is 14 residues. CDR1 and CDR2 (germline): KGHSH, LQKENI. V shed 0 bases and J shed 7 bases, with 11 bases lying between them. In nucleotides, the CDR3 is TGTGCCAGCTCACCACCCAACCAGGACAATACGCAGTATTTT. It translates to CASSPPNQDNTQYF.

The gene calls are TRBV24-1 and TRBJ1-6; unclear D gene. The CDR3 totals 16 residues. V lost 2 bases to trimming and J lost 0 bases, with 7 bases between them. Germline lookup yields CDR1 KGHDR and CDR2 SFDVKD. The CDR3 coding sequence is TGTGCCACCAGTGATTCTTGGAGCTCCTATAATTCACCCCTCCACTTT. As protein: CATSDSWSSYNSPLHF.

This rearrangement joins TRBV6-6 to TRBJ2-1, with a possible D match to TRBD1 (5 bases). The CDR3 runs 15 residues. Germline loops: CDR1 MNHNY, CDR2 SVGAGI (reference sequence). Trimming took off 5 bases at V and 6 bases at J, with 17 bases between the two ends. The CDR3 region has the DNA TGTGCCAGCAGTGCCTTTTTGGGGCCTTCCAATGAGCAGTTCTTC. This encodes CASSAFLGPSNEQFF.

J is TRBJ1-2 and V is TRBV11-2; TRBD1 matches 8 bases. Looked up from germline, CDR1 is SGHAT and CDR2 is FQNNGV. This CDR3 comprises 14 residues. Germline trimming cut 2 bases from V and 3 bases from J; bases unmatched to any gene: 2. The CDR3 region has the DNA TGTGCCAGCAGCTTACTGGACAGGGACTATGGCTACACCTTC. Translated: CASSLLDRDYGYTF. Filled out from reference TRBV11-2 and TRBJ1-2, the complete variable domain reads EAGVAQSPRYKIIEKRQSVAFWCNPISGHATLYWYQQILGQGPKLLIQFQNNGVVDDSQLPKDRFSAERLKGVDSTLKIQPAKLEDSAVYLCASSLLDRDYGYTFGSGTRLTVV.

The chain uses TRBV12-3 or TRBV12-4 and TRBJ2-7; D is unclear. The CDR3 consists of 12 residues. The V end was cut by 1 base, the J end by 9 bases, with 10 bases between. CDR3 sequence: CASSLGRHGQYF. The CDR3 DNA follows: TGTGCCAGCAGTTTAGGTCGCCACGGGCAGTACTTC.

This chain connects TRBV6-5 to TRBJ2-7; TRBD2 might be the D (5 bases). Trimming stripped 6 bases from V and 3 bases from J, with 6 bases between. The CDR3 loop spans 11 amino acids. Per the germline V gene, CDR1 is MNHEY and CDR2 is SVGAGI. CDR3 sequence (DNA): TGTGCCAGCAGCGGGAACTACGAGCAGTACTTC. Translating gives CASSGNYEQYF.

The V call is TRBV14, the J call TRBJ2-7, with D maybe TRBD1 (5 bases). The CDR3 loop spans 12 amino acids. In germline, CDR1 is SGHDN, CDR2 FVKESK. Trimming left V 4 bases short and J 5 bases short, with 9 bases between. The CDR3 spells CASSPTGHEQYF. Written as DNA, the CDR3 is TGTGCCAGCAGCCCCACAGGACACGAGCAGTACTTC.